This is a list of T cell receptor beta chains from one sample in a study of blood T cells in healthy people across ages. TCRdb recomputed calls from the 5' RACE reads with MiXCR, one row per CDR3 protein. The sample has about 800,000 distinct CDR3 sequences, 25% seen once. These records were also assigned to another study, of T cells of mothers and their children.

Sequenced input: blood. The receptors were sampled from a boy younger than 18 in good health. Both conserved end residues are part of each CDR3. The order of the fields is V gene, J gene, CDR3 protein.

>TRBV6-5|TRBJ2-7
CASSYRDSTYEQYF
>TRBV4-1|TRBJ1-2
CASSQRGQSNNYGYTF
>TRBV20-1|TRBJ1-4
CSAEHWSPTNEKLFF
>TRBV2|TRBJ2-7
CASSDPAGVSYEQYF
>TRBV20-1|TRBJ1-1
CSARVGSGNTEAFF
>TRBV29-1|TRBJ2-1
CSVEGTSGGNEQFF
>TRBV10-3|TRBJ1-2
CAISESMSNYGYTF
>TRBV28|TRBJ1-1
CASGGRGMDTEAFF
>TRBV28|TRBJ2-1
CASRSHSGNINEQFF
>TRBV28|TRBJ1-2
CASSLPGIYCYTF
>TRBV11-2|TRBJ1-4
CASSLGQGEKLFF
>TRBV7-9|TRBJ2-1
CASSSGLAAIGSYNEQFF
>TRBV2|TRBJ1-2
CASSEYKGLYGYTF
>TRBV15|TRBJ2-7
CATSRDGGGIYEQYF
>TRBV7-9|TRBJ2-5
CASSLGPSGLEETQYF
>TRBV20-1|.
CSAQSPGLAYGGNEQFF
>TRBV28|TRBJ2-2
CASSISPRTTNTGELFF
>TRBV10-3|.
CAISERAPGGDGSYEQYF
>TRBV5-5|TRBJ2-3
CASNLRRDSGRGKPTDTQYF
>TRBV27|TRBJ1-2
CASSLGLGYGYTF
>TRBV29-1|TRBJ1-1
CSVPGGGTEAFF
>TRBV6-5|TRBJ2-3
CASNQRGSASTDTQYF